The present T cell receptor (beta chain) was sequenced within a study of read filtering for tumor transcriptome and immune sequencing (dated by TCRdb to 2020 to 2021). Some background on the complete study: The cohort had about 17 male and approximately 15 female patients with a mean age of roughly 64 years, ranging from about 45 to 85. Under revised international staging, roughly 8 patients fell into R-ISS I, more than 15 into R-ISS II and roughly 7 into R-ISS III. After DNase treatment, whole-transcriptome libraries were prepared with the TruSeq RNA Access Library Prep Kit. Per sample, about 3.5 to 10.27 million TCR-region mapped reads were obtained with IR-seq, compared with only about 80 to 1273 with RNA-seq. Using the same bone marrow samples, the study ran both targeted immune repertoire sequencing and bulk whole-transcriptome sequencing and then compared the TCR repertoires from each method. One of the main goals was to work out a read-filtering strategy for immune repertoire data, in particular whether clonotypes backed by only a single read should be removed. The full study reports these points: The sorted CD138-negative fraction was composed of a mixed bone marrow immune population rather than of purified T cells. When single-read clonotypes were removed, the proportions of shared clonotypes in IR-seq and RNA-seq correlated more strongly. Compared with RNA-seq, IR-seq captured clonotypes at much greater depth and more reliably, and a smaller IR-seq throughput was enough to identify most of the shared clonotypes. In IR-seq, single-read clonotypes were roughly four fifths of clonotypes but about 3.5% of total reads; in RNA-seq they were roughly three quarters of clonotypes and about 40% of reads.

Starting from approximately 400 ng RNA, TCR libraries were constructed with the Immunoverse kit using molecular barcoded adaptors that cover the alpha/delta and beta/gamma chains. TCR library preparation used the same RNA that went into transcriptome sequencing. Sequencing of TCR libraries was carried out on an Illumina HiSeq 4000 with 2 x 150 cycles. For the original study's pipeline: With MiXCR, TCR reads were aligned to human V, D, J and C references and assembled into CDR3 clonotypes, with quality filtering and error correction included. Clonotype counts and gene usage diversity were analyzed with the tcR package in R. Raw mapping reads were checked after the RNA-seq reads had been mapped by STAR aligner version 2.5.3a onto the human GRCh37 genome. To test how sequencing depth affected the clonotypes detected, IR-seq fastq files were randomly downsampled with Seqtk 1.3. TCRdb reanalyzed the raw reads on its own, using fastp at Q25 for trimming and MiXCR for clone calling, and kept in-frame beta chains. Identical CDR3 proteins give one entry, which carries the most common genes and DNA. TCRdb, rather than the study authors, made the V and J calls. Present in this sample are 30,000 to 45,000 distinct CDR3 sequences, roughly an eighth of which were seen just once. The ten most abundant clones make up more than 35% of the sample.

Each patient had bone marrow sampled at the time of active disease. Ficoll-Hypaque density gradient centrifugation was used to isolate bone marrow mononuclear cells. To remove myeloma plasma cells, the cells were labeled with CD138 magnetic microbeads on a MACS separator, and CD138-negative cells were then collected by negative selection. Purity of the isolated cells was checked by flow cytometry on an Attune NxT using CD138 antibodies. Total RNA was extracted using TRIzol reagent and was quantified on a NanoDrop spectrophotometer. For each patient, the CD138-negative bone marrow sample underwent paired RNA-seq and IR-seq. This clonotype occurred many times. The antigen it recognizes is unknown. Base qualities are missing; no much larger clone stands one base away. This clonotype was sampled from a donor aged 40 or over with multiple myeloma. The sequencing input was a population of CD138-negative cells sorted from bone marrow. The sample's cell subset or site label, in plain terms: bone marrow mononuclear cells depleted of CD138+ plasma/myeloma cells by negative magnetic selection.

CDR3 loop: CASVSLAGENEQFF. In nucleotide form, the sequence is TGTGCCAGCGTTAGTCTAGCGGGGGAAAATGAGCAGTTCTTC. The chain links TRBV6-1 with TRBJ2-1; 10 of the junction bases match TRBD2. CDR3 length: 14 amino acids, cysteine to phenylalanine. The sequence is cut down to CDR3 DNA, 42 bases in frame from base 1. Looking up the germline V gene yields CDR1 MNHNS and CDR2 SASEGT. Ends trimmed: V by 8 bases, J by 7 bases; bases unmatched to a gene: 8.